This entry lists 12 T cell receptor beta chains sequenced from one sample in a study of T cell responses to AZD1222 COVID-19 vaccine. Assay used: immunoSEQ multiplex PCR; TCRdb lists only in-frame clones, some missing. The table lists about 180,000 clones, around 88% of them singletons. Specimen: peripheral blood, collected 28 days after the second AZD1222 dose. The receptors shown here come from an adult who received the AZD1222 COVID-19 vaccine.

This clone was seen a single time. This chain links TRBV6-5 with TRBJ2-4; the D is unclear. Germline CDR1 and CDR2: MNHEY and SVGAGI. V shed 6 bases and J shed 7 bases, with 7 bases lying between them. This CDR3 is 11 amino acids long. As DNA, the CDR3 is TGTGCCAGCAGGGTAGGGAACATTCAGTACTTC. Protein: CASRVGNIQYF.

This clone was recorded only once. The chain is built from TRBV6-1 and TRBJ1-6; 10 bases line up with TRBD1. The junction had 9 bases not matched to a gene; V was cut back by 3 bases and J by 7 bases. The CDR3 contains 17 residues. Germline assignment: CDR1 MNHNS and CDR2 SASEGT. The CDR3 sequence: CASSERQGASWNSPLHF. CDR3 nucleotide sequence: TGTGCCAGCAGTGAGAGACAGGGGGCCTCTTGGAATTCACCCCTCCACTTT.

This chain connects TRBV29-1 to TRBJ1-2; D is unresolved. This CDR3 comprises 12 residues. Deletions cut 6 bases from V and 4 bases from J, with 12 bases between. The germline gives CDR1 SQVTM, CDR2 ANQGSEA. The CDR3 sequence: CSVDEQSYGYTF. The CDR3, as DNA: TGCAGCGTAGACGAACAGTCCTATGGCTACACCTTC.

This chain connects TRBV7-9 to TRBJ1-2; D is ambiguous. The V end lost 6 bases, the J end lost 0 bases, and 8 bases lay between the germline ends. The length of the CDR3 is 13 residues. The germline V gene encodes CDR1 SEHNR and CDR2 FQNEAQ (reference sequence). DNA of the CDR3: TGTGCCAGCAGTCCGGACTCTAACTATGGCTACACCTTC. The encoded protein is CASSPDSNYGYTF.

This clone was detected once. The rearrangement links TRBV18 to TRBJ1-1; 11 bases fit TRBD1. The CDR3 is 15 amino acids. Losses at the gene ends were 1 base for V and 3 bases for J; bases not matched to a gene: 1. Germline CDR1 and CDR2: KGHSH and LQKENI. Here the CDR3 DNA reads TGTGCCAGCTCACCACTGGGACAGGGGGACACTGAAGCTTTCTTT. This gives the protein CASSPLGQGDTEAFF.

J is TRBJ2-7 and V is TRBV28; D is unclear. The CDR3 totals 12 residues. V gave up 2 bases and J gave up 4 bases, with 6 bases separating them. Looked up from germline, CDR1 is MDHEN and CDR2 is SYDVKM. CDR3 sequence reads: CASSLPGYEQYF. The CDR3 DNA follows: TGTGCCAGCAGTTTACCCGGGTACGAGCAGTACTTC.

This rearrangement joins TRBV6-1 to TRBJ2-5; 7 positions match TRBD1. CDR1 and CDR2 from the germline V gene are MNHNS and SASEGT. The CDR3 runs to 14 residues. After removal of 5 bases from V and 1 base from J, the junction contained 4 bases not matched to a gene. The CDR3 region is CASSPGTVQETQYF. The CDR3 nucleotides read TGTGCCAGCAGTCCAGGGACAGTCCAAGAGACCCAGTACTTC.

The CDR3 nucleotides read TGTGCCACCACCTTAGATCAGGGTACCCTAAATCAGCCCCAGCATTTT. Protein: CATTLDQGTLNQPQHF. V is TRBV15 and J is TRBJ1-5; a weak D match, TRBD1 (5 bases). The CDR3 is 16 amino acids. Germline loops: CDR1 LNHNV, CDR2 YYDKDF (reference sequence). V lost 7 bases and J 4 bases, leaving 20 bases between the germline ends.

The CDR3 DNA sequence: TGTGCCAGCAGCGTAGAGGCGGGACTTAGGCAAGAGACCCAGTACTTC. Amino acid sequence: CASSVEAGLRQETQYF. The V and J genes are TRBV9 and TRBJ2-5, with D possibly matching TRBD2 (6 bases). Per germline, CDR1 SGDLS and CDR2 YYNGEE. The CDR3 runs 16 residues. Between the trimmed V and J ends, which lost 0 bases and 2 bases, there was a span of 14 bases.

V is TRBV5-5 and J is TRBJ2-7; the D gene could be TRBD1 or TRBD2 (5 bases each). Germline V CDR1 and CDR2: SGHKS, YYEKEE (reference sequence). CDR3 size: 14 residues. V shed 0 bases and J shed 3 bases, with 10 bases lying between them. DNA for the CDR3: TGTGCCAGCAGCTTGGGGGCAGGGAGCTACGAGCAGTACTTC. The encoded protein is CASSLGAGSYEQYF.

This clone was seen only once. The chain carries TRBV28 and TRBJ2-7, with D possibly TRBD1 on 5 matching bases. V lost 6 bases to trimming and J lost 5 bases, with 23 bases between them. Germline-derived CDR1 and CDR2 are MDHEN and SYDVKM. CDR3 size: 16 residues. CDR3 coding DNA: TGTGCCAGCAGGTTTGGCAGGGCTTTAGTAGGCCACGAGCAGTACTTC. This gives the protein CASRFGRALVGHEQYF.

V is TRBV30 and J is TRBJ1-6; 8 bases map to TRBD1. The CDR3 covers 16 residues. Germline values: CDR1 GTSNPN, CDR2 SVGIG (reference sequence). The junction had 13 bases not matched to a gene; V was cut back by 8 bases and J by 4 bases. The CDR3 DNA reads as TGTGCCGGGACAGGCTCAACCCTGGCGTATAATTCACCCCTCCACTTT. It codes for CAGTGSTLAYNSPLHF.